One sample yielded the 2 T cell receptor beta chains listed below, sequenced in a study of T cell responses to AZD1222 COVID-19 vaccine. The table came from immunoSEQ multiplex PCR; TCRdb's copy has only in-frame clones and leaves some out. There are about 140,000 clones in the sample; around 93% occur only once, and 2.5% to 3.5% lies in the top ten. The source was peripheral blood, collected on day 0 of AZD1222 vaccination. Receptor source: an adult in good health.

The chain combines TRBV5-1 with TRBJ2-7; no clear D gene. This CDR3 has 18 amino acids. The V and J ends lost 0 bases and 0 bases respectively, with 19 bases between them. Germline V gene sequence: CDR1 SGHRS, CDR2 YFSETQ. This CDR3 reads CASSLGTNRVSPSYEQYF. The CDR3 nucleotides are TGCGCCAGCAGCTTGGGTACCAATCGGGTGTCTCCCTCCTACGAGCAGTACTTC.

This clone came up a few times. The chain employs TRBV12-3 or TRBV12-4 and TRBJ2-1, with no clear D. The CDR3 sequence is 13 residues long. V was pared by 5 bases and J by 7 bases, with 12 bases between. CDR3 nucleotide sequence: TGTGCCAGCAGTCTCCAAACGTTTAATGAGCAGTTCTTC. This sequence encodes CASSLQTFNEQFF.